This T cell receptor (beta chain) was observed in a study of shared clonotypes between healthy human individuals. Study as a whole: Those who served as donors were a couple of women and three men between the ages of 18 and 49. Study results and caveats: A generally larger estimated richness was seen in naive subsets than in memory subsets. Clonotype sharing across donors was expected to vary with sequencing depth. Unshared clonotypes carried lower generation probabilities than those common to all four donors.

The CDR3 spans 13 residues. V lost 8 bases, J lost 3 bases, and 7 bases stayed unmatched. Germline V gene data show CDR1 as MNHNY and CDR2 as SVGAGI (reference sequence). Sequencing was performed with immunoSEQ multiplex PCR; in TCRdb, only in-frame clones are kept and a portion is missing. The table has about 2.1 million clones, 90% to 95% seen once. The naive CD8 subset, CD45RO-negative cells positively selected for CCR7, excluded terminally differentiated effector memory CD45RA+ cells. On this clone: Its target is not known.

Input material: naive CD8+ T cells from PBMCs. The sequence derives from a man aged 18 to 30 in good health. Some clones in this sample may be carry-over from other donors' samples. This chain joins TRBV6-6 and TRBJ2-7, with 7 bases identical to TRBD1. CDR3 in amino acids: CASQSGQIYEQYF. Here the CDR3 DNA reads TGTGCCAGCCAATCGGGACAGATCTACGAGCAGTACTTC.